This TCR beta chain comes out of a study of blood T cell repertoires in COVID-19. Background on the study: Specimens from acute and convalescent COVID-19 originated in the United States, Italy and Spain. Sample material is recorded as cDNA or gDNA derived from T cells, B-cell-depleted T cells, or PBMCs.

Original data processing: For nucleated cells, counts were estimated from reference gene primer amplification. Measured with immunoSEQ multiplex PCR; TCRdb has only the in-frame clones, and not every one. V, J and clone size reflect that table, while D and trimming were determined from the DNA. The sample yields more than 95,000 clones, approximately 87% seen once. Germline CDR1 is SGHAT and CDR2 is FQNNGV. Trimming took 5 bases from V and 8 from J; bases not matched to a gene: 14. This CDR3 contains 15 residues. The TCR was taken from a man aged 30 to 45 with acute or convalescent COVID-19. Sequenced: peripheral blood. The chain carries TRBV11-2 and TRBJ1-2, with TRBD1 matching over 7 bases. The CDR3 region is CASSQSLTGLGGYTF. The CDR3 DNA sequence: TGTGCCAGCAGCCAGTCTTTGACAGGGCTGGGCGGCTACACCTTC.